One TCR beta chain is described in this entry. This sample was included in a study of blood T cell repertoires in COVID-19. Study information: Acute-phase and convalescent COVID-19 samples originated in the United States, Italy and Spain. T cells, B-cell-depleted T cells, or PBMCs provided the cDNA or gDNA that served as material.

Recovered status applied to Cohort 3 donors who had two consecutive negative PCRs. It also applied to those with clearance or with symptom resolution. In the source study's methods: Amplification with reference gene primers provided the estimates of nucleated cell counts. Generated by immunoSEQ multiplex PCR, the TCRdb table keeps only in-frame clones and is missing some. The V and J calls and the clone size are those of that table, but D and trimming were determined from the DNA. The data show 150,000 to 200,000 clones, approximately 89% seen once. The sequenced sample consisted of PBMCs or T cells enriched from blood (not recorded which). The receptor was isolated from a woman in her late teens or twenties who had recovered from COVID-19.

CDR3 sequence: CASSLLGGGNQPQHF. As DNA, the CDR3 is TGTGCCAGCAGTTTATTGGGGGGGGGTAATCAGCCCCAGCATTTT. The rearrangement links TRBV27 to TRBJ1-5, with D possibly being TRBD1 (5 bases). The V gene's germline CDR1 is MNHEY and CDR2 SMNVEV (reference sequence). There are 15 residues in the CDR3. Trimming removed 1 base from V and 4 bases from J, with 11 bases in between.